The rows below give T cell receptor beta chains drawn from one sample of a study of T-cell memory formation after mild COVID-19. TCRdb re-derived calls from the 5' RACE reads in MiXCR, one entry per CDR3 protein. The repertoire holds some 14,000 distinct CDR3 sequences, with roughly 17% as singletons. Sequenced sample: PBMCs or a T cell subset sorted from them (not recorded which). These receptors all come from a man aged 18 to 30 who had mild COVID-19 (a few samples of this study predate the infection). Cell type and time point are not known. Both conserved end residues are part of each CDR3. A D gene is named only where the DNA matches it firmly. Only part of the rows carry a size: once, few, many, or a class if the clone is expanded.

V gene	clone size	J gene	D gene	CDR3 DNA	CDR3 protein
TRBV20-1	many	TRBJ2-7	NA	TGCAGTGCTAGTAGGGCAGGAGATAGCTACGAGCAGTACTTC	CSASRAGDSYEQYF
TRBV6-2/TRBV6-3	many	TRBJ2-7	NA	TGTGCCAGCAGTTACCCAGCGCTTCTGGAGCGCGCTTACTTC	CASSYPALLERAYF
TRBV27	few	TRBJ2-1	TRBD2	TGTGCCAGCAGGGCCACTAGCGGCGGTTGGTATGAGCAGTTCTTC	CASRATSGGWYEQFF
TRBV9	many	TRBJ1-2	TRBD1	TGTGCCAGCAGCGAGGGATGGGACAGAGCTAACTATGGCTACACCTTC	CASSEGWDRANYGYTF
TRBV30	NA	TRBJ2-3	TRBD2	TGTGCCTGGGGACTAGCGGGGGCCGGGGGTACGCAGTATTTT	CAWGLAGAGGTQYF
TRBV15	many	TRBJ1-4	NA	TGTGCCACCAGCAGAGATCCCGGGCCTCGGAATGAAAAACTGTTTTTT	CATSRDPGPRNEKLFF
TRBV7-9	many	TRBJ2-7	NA	TGTGCCAGCAGCAAAACTCCGGGGGAGCAGTACTTC	CASSKTPGEQYF
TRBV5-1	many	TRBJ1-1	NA	TGCGCCAGCAGCTGGGAGGGGATGGGGACTGAAGCTTTCTTT	CASSWEGMGTEAFF
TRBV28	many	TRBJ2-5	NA	TGTGCCAGCAGTTTATGGGGGGCACTAGAGACCCAGTACTTC	CASSLWGALETQYF
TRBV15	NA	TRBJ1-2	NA	TGTGCCACCAGCAGAGGTCAACAGCCGTTGGACTATGGCTACACCTTC	CATSRGQQPLDYGYTF
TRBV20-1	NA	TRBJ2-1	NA	TGCAGTGCTAGAGATCCAGGGAACTACTACAATGAGCAGTTCTTC	CSARDPGNYYNEQFF
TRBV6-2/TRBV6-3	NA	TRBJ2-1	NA	TGTGCCAGCAGTTATATCTTGGGAGGTGAGCAGTTCTTC	CASSYILGGEQFF
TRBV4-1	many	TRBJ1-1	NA	TGCGCCAGCAGCCAACCTGGACAGCTCCCTGAAGCTTTCTTT	CASSQPGQLPEAFF
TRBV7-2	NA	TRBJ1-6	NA	TGTGCCAGCAGCTGGGGTCTGGGGCAGGGATATTCACCCCTCCACTTT	CASSWGLGQGYSPLHF
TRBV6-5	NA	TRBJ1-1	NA	TGTGCCAGCAGTTACTCCAACCCGGGGACTAGAATCTCTGAAGCTTTCTTT	CASSYSNPGTRISEAFF
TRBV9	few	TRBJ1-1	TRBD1	TGTGCCAGCAGCCCTCACTCCGATGGGACAGGGGTGGTTGCTTTCTTT	CASSPHSDGTGVVAFF
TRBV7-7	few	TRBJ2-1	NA	TGTGCTAGCAGCCTCGACTATGATGCCTACAATGAGCAGTTCTTC	CASSLDYDAYNEQFF
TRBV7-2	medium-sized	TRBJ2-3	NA	TGTGCCAGCAGCTTAGTAGCTTGGGATACGCAGTATTTT	CASSLVAWDTQYF
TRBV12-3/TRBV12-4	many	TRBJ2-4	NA	TGTGCCAGCAACTGGGAGTCCTCTCCCACCCAAAACATTCAGTACTTC	CASNWESSPTQNIQYF
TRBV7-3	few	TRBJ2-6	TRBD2	TGTGCCAGCAGCCGCGGCGGGGGTTGGTATGGGGCCAACGTCCTGACTTTC	CASSRGGGWYGANVLTF
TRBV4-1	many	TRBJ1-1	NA	TGCGCCAGCAGCCAAGGACAGTGGGGGAGCACTGAAGCTTTCTTT	CASSQGQWGSTEAFF
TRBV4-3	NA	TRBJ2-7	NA	TGCGCCAGCAGCCAAGTCAAGGGTCCCTACGAGCAGTACTTC	CASSQVKGPYEQYF
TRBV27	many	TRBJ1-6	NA	TGTGCCAGCAGTGCGCTTGGGGGCTCCTATAATTCACCCCTCCACTTT	CASSALGGSYNSPLHF
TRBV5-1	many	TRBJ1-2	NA	TGCGCCAGCAGCTTGGGGACCCGTCCTCAAGGCTACACCTTC	CASSLGTRPQGYTF
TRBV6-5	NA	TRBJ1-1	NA	TGTGCCAGCAGTTACTCTCCGGGACAAGTTAAAGCTTTCTTT	CASSYSPGQVKAFF
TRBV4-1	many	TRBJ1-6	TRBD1	TGCGCCAGCAGCTCGTCCGGGACAGGGTACAATTCACCCCTCCACTTT	CASSSSGTGYNSPLHF
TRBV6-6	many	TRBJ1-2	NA	TGTGCCAGCAGTTACAGTTTGGAGCAAAGGGGTCACTATGGCTACACCTTC	CASSYSLEQRGHYGYTF
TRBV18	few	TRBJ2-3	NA	TGTGCCAGCTCACCCCTTGAAGGAACAGATACGCAGTATTTT	CASSPLEGTDTQYF
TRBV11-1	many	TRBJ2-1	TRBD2	TGTGCCAGCAGCTTTAGCGGGGCCCTAAGCTCCTACAATGAGCAGTTCTTC	CASSFSGALSSYNEQFF
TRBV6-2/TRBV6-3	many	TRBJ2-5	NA	TGTGCCAGCAGCGACAGTCAAGAGACCCAGTACTTC	CASSDSQETQYF
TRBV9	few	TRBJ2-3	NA	TGTGCCAGCACCCGGGGGTGGGACACAGATACGCAGTATTTT	CASTRGWDTDTQYF
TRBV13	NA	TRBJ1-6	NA	TGTGCCAGCAGCCCGTACGGGACGCGGACTGACAATTCACCCCTCCACTTT	CASSPYGTRTDNSPLHF
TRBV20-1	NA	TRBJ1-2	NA	TGCAGTGCTAGAGGCAGCTCAGATAACTATGGCTACACCTTC	CSARGSSDNYGYTF
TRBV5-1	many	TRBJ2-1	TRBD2	TGCGCCAGCAGCTTCTTAGCGGGGGACAATGAGCAGTTCTTC	CASSFLAGDNEQFF
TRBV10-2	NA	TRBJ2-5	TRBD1	TGCGCCAGCAGCGACAGGGACAGGGGAGGAGAGACCCAGTACTTC	CASSDRDRGGETQYF
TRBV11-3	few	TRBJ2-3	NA	TGTGCCAGCAGCCAAAATGGGCCCTGCGCAGATACGCAGTATTTT	CASSQNGPCADTQYF
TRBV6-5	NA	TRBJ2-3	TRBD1	TGTGCCAGCAGTTCCGGACAGGGTCCAGATACGCAGTATTTT	CASSSGQGPDTQYF
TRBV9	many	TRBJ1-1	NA	TGTGCCAGCAGCGTAGTAGCAGGATTTAACACTGAAGCTTTCTTT	CASSVVAGFNTEAFF
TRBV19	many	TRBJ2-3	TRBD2	TGTGCCAGTACCCCGCGGCGGGGGGGCCAAGGAGATACGCAGTATTTT	CASTPRRGGQGDTQYF
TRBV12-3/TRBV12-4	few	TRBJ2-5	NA	TGTGCCAGCAGTTTATTTTTGATCGGGGAGTGGGAGACCCAGTACTTC	CASSLFLIGEWETQYF
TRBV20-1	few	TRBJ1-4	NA	TGCAGTGTCCTCTCTGCAACTAATGAAAAACTGTTTTTT	CSVLSATNEKLFF
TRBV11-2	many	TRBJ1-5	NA	TGTGCCAGCAGCTTAGATGGCGGGAATCAGCCCCAGCATTTT	CASSLDGGNQPQHF
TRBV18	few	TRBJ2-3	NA	TGTGCCAGCTCACCTGTAAGGGAGTTCCACACAGATACGCAGTATTTT	CASSPVREFHTDTQYF
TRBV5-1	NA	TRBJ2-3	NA	TGCGCCAGCAGCTTGACAGGGTCCGTGGATACGCAGTATTTT	CASSLTGSVDTQYF
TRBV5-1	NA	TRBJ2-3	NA	TGCGCCAGCAGCTTGGCGGGTTCACTGGATACGCAGTATTTT	CASSLAGSLDTQYF
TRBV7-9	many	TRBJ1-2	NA	TGTGCCAGCAGCTTAGGCAGGGTCCAGTCGGAGGGCTACACCTTC	CASSLGRVQSEGYTF
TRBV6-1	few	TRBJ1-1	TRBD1	TGTGCCAGCAGGGGGACAGGGTTTGAAGCTTTCTTT	CASRGTGFEAFF